Shown below are 29 T cell receptor beta chains from a single sample sequenced in a study of CD8 T cells in ankylosing spondylitis. TCRdb independently ran MiXCR on the 5' RACE reads; one entry per CDR3 protein. The sample has more than 60,000 distinct CDR3 sequences, under 7.5% seen once. Material: synovial fluid, either unsorted or a sorted T cell fraction (not recorded which). Source of these receptors: a male donor with ankylosing spondylitis.

This clonotype was counted only a few times. The gene calls are TRBV2 and TRBJ1-5; the D is unclear. Germline CDR1 SNHLY, CDR2 FYNNEI. V was trimmed by 8 bases and J by 1 base, leaving 9 bases between them. This CDR3 has 13 residues. DNA of the CDR3: TGTGCCAGCTCGACGGAGAGCAATCAGCCCCAGCATTTT. This sequence encodes CASSTESNQPQHF.

Many counts were recorded for this clonotype. The rearrangement links TRBV5-1 to TRBJ2-1; no clear D. Between the trimmed V and J ends, which lost 0 bases and 6 bases, there was a span of 13 bases. The CDR3 spans 15 residues. Germline loops: CDR1 SGHRS, CDR2 YFSETQ. The CDR3 DNA follows: TGCGCCAGCAGCTTGGAATCTAGTCGTGGCAATGAGCAGTTCTTC. Protein product: CASSLESSRGNEQFF.

This clonotype was recorded many times. The V gene is TRBV28, the J gene TRBJ1-6; D remains ambiguous. CDR3 size: 13 residues. Trimming removed 6 bases at V and 3 bases at J, with 6 bases between. Germline CDR1 reads MDHEN; CDR2 reads SYDVKM. The CDR3 sequence is CASRRNYNSPLHF. Written as DNA, the CDR3 is TGTGCCAGCAGACGAAACTATAATTCACCCCTCCACTTT. The full variable domain, in which reference TRBV28 and TRBJ1-6 provide the parts outside the CDR3, is DVKVTQSSRYLVKRTGEKVFLECVQDMDHENMFWYRQDPGLGLRLIYFSYDVKMKEKGDIPEGYSVSREKKERFSLILESASTNQTSMYLCASRRNYNSPLHFGNGTRLTVT.

The sample holds many counts of this clonotype. CDR3 region: CASSVRGHDEQYF. The CDR3, as DNA: TGTGCCAGCAGCGTTCGGGGGCATGACGAGCAGTACTTC. V is TRBV25-1 and J is TRBJ2-7; possibly TRBD1 or TRBD2 for D (6 bases each). Germline V gives CDR1 MGHDK, CDR2 SYGVNS. This CDR3 comprises 13 residues. The V gene lost 6 bases and the J gene lost 5 bases, with 14 bases spanning the gap.

V and J are TRBV28 and TRBJ2-1, with 7 bases that match TRBD2. CDR1 is MDHEN, CDR2 SYDVKM, per germline. There are 15 residues in the CDR3. Trimming cost V 5 bases and J 0 bases; bases outside gene matches: 4. Here the CDR3 DNA reads TGTGCCAGCAGTCCCGGGGGGAACTCCTACAATGAGCAGTTCTTC. Its protein product is CASSPGGNSYNEQFF. Supplemented by reference TRBV28 and TRBJ2-1, the full variable domain reads DVKVTQSSRYLVKRTGEKVFLECVQDMDHENMFWYRQDPGLGLRLIYFSYDVKMKEKGDIPEGYSVSREKKERFSLILESASTNQTSMYLCASSPGGNSYNEQFFGPGTRLTVL.

This clonotype was seen at least ten times. The CDR3 is CSAPTQGANVLTF. DNA for the CDR3: TGCAGTGCTCCCACCCAGGGGGCCAACGTCCTGACTTTC. This chain joins TRBV20-1 and TRBJ2-6, with D unresolved. This CDR3 has 13 residues. The germline V and J ends were trimmed by 5 bases and 4 bases, with 9 bases remaining between them. Germline V gives CDR1 DFQATT, CDR2 SNEGSKA (reference sequence).

For the CDR3, the DNA is TGTGCCAGCAGCCAGGGGACTAGCGGGAGGACTAGCACAGATACGCAGTATTTT. This sequence encodes CASSQGTSGRTSTDTQYF. The chain has TRBV4-2 and TRBJ2-3, with 15 bases lining up with TRBD2. The CDR3 runs 18 residues. The V gene end was trimmed by 3 bases and the J gene end by 0 bases; junction bases not matched to a gene: 4. Germline V lookup: CDR1 LGHNA, CDR2 YNFKEQ.

This clonotype was recorded at least ten times. The chain couples TRBV20-1 to TRBJ2-1; 12 positions agree with TRBD1. The V and J ends lost 3 bases and 7 bases, in that order; junction bases with no gene match: 13. Germline CDR1 is DFQATT and CDR2 is SNEGSKA (reference sequence). CDR3 length: 17 amino acids. The CDR3: CSASTGTGGFVANEQFF. Here the CDR3 DNA reads TGCAGTGCTAGTACGGGGACAGGGGGCTTCGTGGCGAATGAGCAGTTCTTC.

This clonotype was seen at least ten times. The rearrangement uses TRBV7-8 and TRBJ2-7; unclear D gene. This CDR3 has 14 residues. The germline V gene encodes CDR1 SGHVS and CDR2 FQNEAQ. V lost 4 bases to trimming and J lost 3 bases, with 13 bases between them. The CDR3 protein is CASSSGPGYYEQYF. The DNA for the CDR3 is TGTGCCAGCAGCTCAGGCCCCGGGTACTACGAGCAGTACTTC.

This clonotype was observed at least ten times. The chain couples TRBV24-1 to TRBJ2-5; D perhaps matches TRBD2 (6 bases). This CDR3 region has 14 residues. CDR1 KGHDR and CDR2 SFDVKD come from the germline V gene. V dropped 4 bases and J dropped 1 base, with 9 bases sitting between them. The CDR3 region is CATSEGGIQETQYF. CDR3 nucleotide sequence: TGTGCCACCAGTGAGGGAGGTATCCAAGAGACCCAGTACTTC.

V gene TRBV11-1 combines with J gene TRBJ2-7; perhaps TRBD2 as D (7 bases). Germline V lookup: CDR1 SGHAT, CDR2 FQDESV (reference sequence). The V and J ends lost 7 bases and 0 bases respectively, with 13 bases between them. CDR3 length equals 14 residues. CDR3 loop: CASNAGASSYEQYF. The CDR3 coding sequence is TGTGCCAGCAACGCGGGGGCGAGCTCCTACGAGCAGTACTTC.

The chain joins TRBV19 to TRBJ2-3; unclear D gene. The CDR3 runs 16 residues. Germline CDR1 is LNHDA and CDR2 is SQIVND (reference sequence). Trimming removed 3 bases from V and 6 bases from J, with 19 bases in between. The CDR3 sequence is CASSMRGPPFGDTQYF. For the CDR3, the DNA is TGTGCCAGTAGTATGAGAGGTCCGCCGTTCGGGGATACGCAGTATTTT.

In its sample, this clonotype was seen many times. The chain employs TRBV7-3 and TRBJ2-5, with D possibly being TRBD2 (5 bases). The CDR3 length is 15 residues. The germline V and J ends were trimmed by 5 bases and 5 bases, with 18 bases remaining between them. Germline lookup yields CDR1 SGHTA and CDR2 FQGTGA. Here the CDR3 reads CASSLWAGGAETQYF. The DNA of the CDR3 is TGTGCCAGCAGCCTCTGGGCCGGAGGAGCGGAGACCCAGTACTTC.

In its sample, this clonotype was seen many times. CDR3 nucleotide sequence: TGCAGCGTTGAGTCCGGGGACAGGGCGGCCGGGGAGCTGTTTTTT. Its translation is CSVESGDRAAGELFF. The genes are TRBV29-1 and TRBJ2-2, with TRBD1 matching over 9 bases. Germline CDR1 is SQVTM and CDR2 is ANQGSEA. CDR3 length: 15 residues. With V trimmed by 3 bases and J by 6 bases, 8 bases remained unmatched.

This clonotype was picked up many times. This chain uses TRBV18 with TRBJ1-2; the D is unclear. Trimming left V 3 bases short and J 0 bases short, with 5 bases between. This CDR3 is built from 13 residues. Germline-derived CDR1 and CDR2 are KGHSH and LQKENI. DNA for the CDR3: TGTGCCAGCTCACCGGGCACTAACTATGGCTACACCTTC. It translates to CASSPGTNYGYTF.

This clonotype was observed many times. This sequence joins TRBV20-1 and TRBJ1-6; TRBD1 might be the D (5 bases). Trimming shortened V by 6 bases and J by 11 bases, and 14 bases separated the two germline ends. This CDR3 spans 12 amino acids. Germline-derived CDR1 and CDR2 are DFQATT and SNEGSKA (reference sequence). The CDR3 spells CSAGGPTAPLHF. CDR3 bases: TGCAGTGCCGGGGGACCGACGGCACCCCTCCACTTT.

The V and J genes are TRBV11-1 and TRBJ2-7, with D uncertain. The V end was cut by 3 bases, the J end by 2 bases, with 11 bases between. Germline V lookup: CDR1 SGHAT, CDR2 FQDESV (reference sequence). The CDR3 is 14 amino acids. The CDR3 here is CASSLWGGAYEQYF. CDR3 sequence (DNA): TGTGCCAGCAGCTTGTGGGGTGGAGCCTACGAGCAGTACTTC. Using reference TRBV11-1 and TRBJ2-7 for the parts outside the CDR3, the full variable domain is EAEVAQSPRYKITEKSQAVAFWCDPISGHATLYWYRQILGQGPELLVQFQDESVVDDSQLPKDRFSAERLKGVDSTLKIQPAELGDSAMYLCASSLWGGAYEQYFGPGTRLTVT.

In this sample, this clonotype turned up a few times. The chain links TRBV11-2 to TRBJ1-1, with D possibly being TRBD1 (5 bases). With 3 bases removed from V and 1 base from J, the gap between germline ends came to 15 bases. Germline V gene sequence: CDR1 SGHAT, CDR2 FQNNGV. CDR3 length: 16 amino acids. Written as DNA, the CDR3 is TGTGCCAGCAGCTTTGATACGGGACGCTGGAACACTGAAGCTTTCTTT. Amino acid sequence: CASSFDTGRWNTEAFF.

At least ten counts were recorded for this clonotype. The V and J genes are TRBV7-2 and TRBJ1-2; 8 bases line up with TRBD1. This CDR3 spans 13 amino acids. J was trimmed by 5 bases and V by 3 bases; bases with no gene match: 2. Per the germline V gene, CDR1 is SGHTA and CDR2 is FQGNSA. The CDR3 protein is CASSLRTGYGYTF. In DNA, the CDR3 is TGTGCCAGCAGCTTGAGGACAGGGTATGGCTACACCTTC.

This clonotype was observed at least ten times. The chain links TRBV29-1 to TRBJ1-3, with D perhaps matching TRBD1 (6 bases). The CDR3 contains 12 residues. Trimming stripped 2 bases from V and 5 bases from J, with 7 bases between. Germline assignment: CDR1 SQVTM and CDR2 ANQGSEA. For the CDR3, the DNA is TGCAGCGTTGAAACAGGGAGAAACACCATATATTTT. Protein product: CSVETGRNTIYF.

The CDR3 nucleotides read TGTGCCAGTAGTATAGGCCGGCGATTTGAGCAGTTCTTC. Its translation: CASSIGRRFEQFF. The V call is TRBV19, the J call TRBJ2-1; D not certain. Between the trimmed V and J ends, which lost 1 base and 9 bases, there was a span of 10 bases. The germline gives CDR1 LNHDA, CDR2 SQIVND (reference sequence). The length of the CDR3 is 13 residues.

In this sample, this clonotype turned up a few times. The gene calls are TRBV28 and TRBJ1-2, with D hard to call. Trimming took off 6 bases at V and 0 bases at J, with 8 bases between the two ends. The CDR3 sequence is 13 residues long. The V gene's germline CDR1 is MDHEN and CDR2 SYDVKM. This CDR3 is CASRDGANYGYTF. The DNA for the CDR3 is TGTGCCAGCAGAGACGGGGCTAACTATGGCTACACCTTC.

The rearrangement uses TRBV9 and TRBJ2-2; 9 bases are shared with TRBD2. The CDR3 spans 16 residues. From germline, CDR1 is SGDLS and CDR2 YYNGEE. J lost 6 bases, V lost 4 bases, and 10 bases had no gene match. CDR3 coding DNA: TGTGCCAGCAGCCCGGGCGGGAGGGCCATTGCCGGGGAGCTGTTTTTT. It yields the protein CASSPGGRAIAGELFF.

In its sample, this clonotype was seen many times. J is TRBJ2-6 and V is TRBV20-1; D is possibly TRBD2 (5 bases). The CDR3 is 14 amino acids. The germline V and J ends were trimmed by 6 bases and 4 bases, with 13 bases remaining between them. Germline V gene lookup returns CDR1 DFQATT and CDR2 SNEGSKA (reference sequence). This CDR3 reads CSAPEAAGANVLTF. CDR3 bases: TGCAGTGCCCCGGAGGCAGCCGGGGCCAACGTCCTGACTTTC.

In its sample, this clonotype was seen a few times. The gene calls are TRBV11-1 and TRBJ2-1; D unclear. Per germline, CDR1 SGHAT and CDR2 FQDESV (reference sequence). Trimming cost V 1 base and J 0 bases, with 7 bases left between them. CDR3 length: 15 residues. The DNA for the CDR3 is TGTGCCAGCAGCTTAGAACTTAGCTCCTACAATGAGCAGTTCTTC. This translates into CASSLELSSYNEQFF.

This clonotype was observed a few times. This rearrangement joins TRBV2 to TRBJ1-6; TRBD1 aligns across 10 bases. V shed 5 bases, J shed 9 bases, and the junction held 16 bases outside the gene matches. CDR1 is SNHLY and CDR2 is FYNNEI in the germline V gene. The length of the CDR3 is 18 residues. CDR3 region: CASSPTGGDFPKLSPLHF. CDR3 nucleotide sequence: TGTGCCAGCAGTCCGACAGGGGGCGATTTCCCTAAACTTTCACCCCTCCACTTT.

This clonotype was seen ten or more times. The chain combines TRBV5-1 with TRBJ1-2, with a weak D call TRBD1 (6 bases). Germline V CDR1 and CDR2: SGHRS, YFSETQ. CDR3 length: 15 amino acids. The ends were cut back, 2 bases at V and 3 bases at J, with 14 bases in the middle. CDR3 bases: TGCGCCAGCAGCTTCGATCCGGGGGCCTACTATGGCTACACCTTC. Its protein product is CASSFDPGAYYGYTF.

This clonotype was seen more than once but under ten times. The chain employs TRBV28 and TRBJ2-5; possibly TRBD1 for D (5 bases). V was shortened by 4 bases and J by 6 bases, with 12 bases between the two germline ends. This CDR3 is 13 amino acids long. CDR1 is MDHEN and CDR2 is SYDVKM in the germline V gene. The CDR3, as DNA: TGTGCCAGCAGTTCAGGGTTTCCCCAGACCCAGTACTTC. Its protein product is CASSSGFPQTQYF.

Remarks on this clonotype: The limits of the CDR3 on the DNA are not certain, so only TCRdb's listed CDR3 is given. The gene calls are TRBV20-1 and TRBJ2-2. The CDR3 is 17 residues long, ends included. Germline V gene sequence: CDR1 DFQATT, CDR2 SNEGSKA (reference sequence). CDR3 in amino acids: CSARGILAGNTGELFFF.